These 23 T cell receptor beta chains were sequenced from one sample in a study of T cells in Graves' hyperthyroidism and ophthalmopathy. The source material, RNA transcripts, was used to amplify TCR beta CDR3 regions. The HTBI primer set was used in a first-round RT-PCR of the TCR CDR3. In TCRdb, the multiplex PCR reads were re-called with MiXCR into one record per CDR3 protein. The data contain approximately 690,000 distinct CDR3 sequences, more than 20% of them singletons. The specimen sequenced was blood. These receptors were collected from a man aged 25 to 40 with Graves' ophthalmopathy.

There are many counts of this clonotype. The CDR3 protein is CASGLAVNGGEQYF. The CDR3 DNA sequence: TGTGCCAGCGGCTTAGCGGTGAACGGGGGCGAGCAGTACTTC. The genes are TRBV28 and TRBJ2-7; TRBD2 is a possible D gene (6 bases). Germline values: CDR1 MDHEN, CDR2 SYDVKM. The CDR3 has 14 residues. V was shortened by 8 bases and J by 6 bases, with 20 bases between the two germline ends.

This clonotype occurred a few times. This chain uses TRBV12-3 or TRBV12-4 with TRBJ1-4, with 7 bases aligning to TRBD1. V dropped 6 bases and J dropped 10; count of bases not matched to a gene: 11. This CDR3 is built from 14 residues. The CDR3, as DNA: TGTGCCAGCAGCGGGGGGTACAGGGGAGGAAAACTGTTTTTT. Translated: CASSGGYRGGKLFF.

This clonotype was seen at least ten times. V usage is TRBV2 and J usage is TRBJ2-1, with 12 nucleotides matching TRBD2. V was clipped by 8 bases and J by 8 bases; unmatched bases: 10. This CDR3 region has 15 residues. CDR1 SNHLY and CDR2 FYNNEI come from the germline V gene. CDR3 in DNA: TGTGCCAGCGGCCGGACGACTAGCGGGAGCTATGAGCAGTTCTTC. It yields the protein CASGRTTSGSYEQFF.

The chain couples TRBV11-2 to TRBJ2-4; D is unresolved. Germline V gene sequence: CDR1 SGHAT, CDR2 FQNNGV. The CDR3 runs 18 residues. V was shortened by 10 bases and J by 0 bases, with 25 bases between the two germline ends. CDR3 sequence reads: CATGSEKDKILAKNIQYF. The CDR3 DNA reads TGTGCCACCGGATCTGAGAAGGATAAAATTTTAGCCAAAAACATTCAGTACTTC.

This clonotype has a handful of counts. The chain couples TRBV27 to TRBJ2-3; D possibly corresponds to TRBD2 (6 bases). V was cut by 5 bases and J by 9 bases, with 21 bases left in between. This CDR3 has 15 residues. Per germline, CDR1 MNHEY and CDR2 SMNVEV (reference sequence). This chain's CDR3 is CASSPLGSGANTQYF. In DNA, the CDR3 is TGTGCCAGCAGTCCCCTCGGTAGCGGAGCAAACACGCAGTATTTT.

This clonotype was found many times. The chain carries TRBV28 and TRBJ2-7; TRBD1 matches 9 bases. V gave up 5 bases and J gave up 3 bases; unmatched junction bases: 8. Germline values: CDR1 MDHEN, CDR2 SYDVKM. There are 15 residues in the CDR3. Here the CDR3 DNA reads TGTGCCAGCAGTAAGCCGGGACAGGGCCACTACGAGCAGTACTTC. Encoded protein: CASSKPGQGHYEQYF.

This clonotype appeared a few times. The chain recombines TRBV6-1 with TRBJ1-3; D uncertain. The ends were cut back, 5 bases at V and 7 bases at J, with 15 bases in the middle. The germline V gene has CDR1 MNHNS and CDR2 SASEGT. This CDR3 spans 14 amino acids. The DNA for the CDR3 is TGTGCCAGCAGTCCCCGGGGAGGGAGGAACACCATATATTTT. This codes for CASSPRGGRNTIYF.

This chain joins TRBV9 and TRBJ2-2; 10 bases are a match to TRBD1. CDR1 SGDLS and CDR2 YYNGEE come from the germline V gene. The CDR3 spans 15 residues. The V segment lost 4 bases and the J segment 6 bases; nucleotides outside the gene matches: 6. CDR3 bases: TGTGCCAGCAGCTCATCGACAGGGGGCCCCGGGGAGCTGTTTTTT. Translating it yields CASSSSTGGPGELFF.

Only a few counts were recorded for this clonotype. V usage is TRBV28 and J usage is TRBJ1-6, with 9 bases aligning to TRBD1. Germline CDR1 is MDHEN and CDR2 is SYDVKM. V trimming: 6 bases; J trimming: 10 bases; junction bases outside the gene matches: 10. CDR3 size: 15 residues. The CDR3: CASSPPNRGQSPLHF. For the CDR3, the DNA is TGTGCCAGCAGCCCCCCGAACAGGGGGCAATCACCCCTCCACTTT.

On this clonotype: One end of the junction fails to match germline, which may point to a read error. The chain couples TRBV11-2 to TRBJ2-3; 9 nucleotides agree with TRBD2. Per the germline V gene, CDR1 is SGHAT and CDR2 is FQNNGV. This CDR3 has 15 residues. The CDR3 spells CANSLVASGIDMQYF. As DNA, the CDR3 is TGTGCCAACAGCTTAGTCGCTAGCGGGATCGATATGCAGTATTTT.

The chain combines TRBV10-2 with TRBJ2-7, with 7 bases identical to TRBD1. The CDR3 contains 16 residues. The junction had 13 bases not matched to a gene; V was cut back by 1 base and J by 7 bases. The V gene's germline CDR1 is WSHSY and CDR2 SAAADI. CDR3 region: CASSELKGDRVQEQYF. The CDR3 DNA reads as TGCGCCAGCAGTGAGTTAAAGGGAGACAGGGTACAGGAGCAGTACTTC.

This clonotype was detected many times. The rearrangement uses TRBV11-3 and TRBJ2-1; the D gene is possibly TRBD2 (6 bases). V was cut by 5 bases and J by 6 bases, with 11 bases left in between. CDR1 SGHNT and CDR2 YENEEA come from the germline V gene. The CDR3 is 13 amino acids. CDR3 sequence: CASSETRGNEQFF. In nucleotides, the CDR3 is TGTGCCAGCAGCGAGACTAGGGGCAATGAGCAGTTCTTC.

The chain combines TRBV19 with TRBJ1-1; TRBD1 aligns across 8 bases. The J segment lost 7 bases and the V segment lost 6 bases, leaving 7 bases of the junction unmatched. Per the germline V gene, CDR1 is LNHDA and CDR2 is SQIVND (reference sequence). The length of the CDR3 is 13 residues. The CDR3 nucleotides are TGTGCCAGTAGGGTAACAGGGGGGATTGAAGCTTTCTTT. It specifies CASRVTGGIEAFF. Combining the CDR3 with reference TRBV19 and TRBJ1-1 gives the whole variable domain DGGITQSPKYLFRKEGQNVTLSCEQNLNHDAMYWYRQDPGQGLRLIYYSQIVNDFQKGDIAEGYSVSREKKESFPLTVTSAQKNPTAFYLCASRVTGGIEAFFGQGTRLTVV.

This clonotype was seen a few times. The chain employs TRBV6-1 and TRBJ1-2; D gene uncertain. This CDR3 contains 12 residues. Germline loops: CDR1 MNHNS, CDR2 SASEGT. V lost 6 bases and J 0 bases, leaving 5 bases between the germline ends. This CDR3 reads CASRPSNYGYTF. The CDR3 DNA sequence: TGTGCCAGCAGACCCTCTAACTATGGCTACACCTTC.

The chain uses TRBV28 and TRBJ1-5; 7 bases map to TRBD1. CDR1 and CDR2 from the germline V gene are MDHEN and SYDVKM. V shed 5 bases and J 0 bases; nucleotides not matched to a gene: 7. The CDR3 loop spans 16 amino acids. The CDR3 DNA sequence: TGTGCCAGCAGTGGGGACAGCCCAGCTAGCAATCAGCCCCAGCATTTT. Translation gives CASSGDSPASNQPQHF.

This clonotype was observed a few times. The CDR3 protein is CAWRGSEKLFF. The CDR3 DNA reads TGTGCCTGGAGGGGGAGTGAAAAACTGTTTTTT. This chain links TRBV30 with TRBJ1-4, with D unclear. V was cut by 3 bases and J by 7 bases, with 6 bases left in between. Germline V CDR1 and CDR2: GTSNPN, SVGIG (reference sequence). The CDR3 spans 11 residues.

There are many counts of this clonotype. This rearrangement joins TRBV2 to TRBJ2-7; D might be TRBD1 (5 bases). This CDR3 has 14 residues. Germline CDR1 reads SNHLY; CDR2 reads FYNNEI. The ends were cut back, 2 bases at V and 5 bases at J, with 13 bases in the middle. CDR3 in DNA: TGTGCCAGCAGTGAATGGCAGGGCAAGGACGAGCAGTACTTC. This sequence encodes CASSEWQGKDEQYF.

This clonotype came up a few times. The CDR3 sequence: CASSASGGGVGNEQFF. The CDR3 region has the DNA TGTGCCAGCAGTGCGTCGGGTGGGGGAGTGGGCAATGAGCAGTTCTTC. The chain carries TRBV6-1 and TRBJ2-1, with D perhaps being TRBD1 or TRBD2 (5 bases each). Between the trimmed V and J ends, which lost 4 bases and 6 bases, there was a span of 19 bases. The CDR3 contains 16 residues. Germline-derived CDR1 and CDR2 are MNHNS and SASEGT.

The genes are TRBV5-1 and TRBJ2-6, with D possibly called TRBD1 or TRBD2 (5 bases each). Trimming removed 4 bases at V and 2 bases at J, with 10 bases between. Germline CDR1 is SGHRS and CDR2 is YFSETQ. The CDR3 consists of 15 residues. The chain's CDR3 is CASSGRGAGANVLTF. DNA of the CDR3: TGCGCCAGCAGCGGAAGGGGAGCTGGGGCCAACGTCCTGACTTTC.

This clonotype has ten or more counts. This rearrangement joins TRBV5-1 to TRBJ2-1; possible D gene TRBD1, 5 bases. This CDR3 region has 14 residues. V was cut by 1 base and J by 8 bases, with 13 bases left in between. The germline gives CDR1 SGHRS, CDR2 YFSETQ. CDR3 loop: CASSLQDISDEQFF. The CDR3 DNA follows: TGCGCCAGCAGCTTGCAGGACATCTCTGATGAGCAGTTCTTC.

This clonotype was seen only a few times. The chain recombines TRBV5-4 with TRBJ2-5, with 8 nucleotides matching TRBD2. This CDR3 is built from 15 residues. V shed 4 bases and J 2 bases; nucleotides not matched to a gene: 7. The germline CDR1 and CDR2 sequences are SGHNT and YYREEE (reference sequence). This chain's CDR3 is CASSREGRVQETQYF. Written as DNA, the CDR3 is TGTGCCAGCAGCCGGGAGGGGAGGGTTCAAGAGACCCAGTACTTC.

This clonotype was counted ten times or more. This chain connects TRBV11-2 to TRBJ1-2; TRBD1 aligns across 8 bases. The V segment lost 5 bases and the J segment 8 bases; nucleotides outside the gene matches: 19. CDR1 is SGHAT and CDR2 is FQNNGV in the germline V gene. The CDR3 length is 17 residues. The CDR3 region is CASSRGDRGAPGLGYTF. CDR3 sequence (DNA): TGTGCCAGCAGCCGGGGTGACAGGGGCGCTCCCGGGTTAGGCTACACCTTC.

This clonotype showed up just a few times. The chain has TRBV27 and TRBJ2-7, with a tentative D call TRBD2 (5 bases). Germline assignment: CDR1 MNHEY and CDR2 SMNVEV (reference sequence). Trimming took 6 bases from V and 7 from J, leaving 16 bases between them. CDR3 length: 13 amino acids. The CDR3 sequence is CASRTGSQREQYF. Written as DNA, the CDR3 is TGTGCCAGCAGAACCGGGTCTCAGCGGGAGCAGTACTTC.